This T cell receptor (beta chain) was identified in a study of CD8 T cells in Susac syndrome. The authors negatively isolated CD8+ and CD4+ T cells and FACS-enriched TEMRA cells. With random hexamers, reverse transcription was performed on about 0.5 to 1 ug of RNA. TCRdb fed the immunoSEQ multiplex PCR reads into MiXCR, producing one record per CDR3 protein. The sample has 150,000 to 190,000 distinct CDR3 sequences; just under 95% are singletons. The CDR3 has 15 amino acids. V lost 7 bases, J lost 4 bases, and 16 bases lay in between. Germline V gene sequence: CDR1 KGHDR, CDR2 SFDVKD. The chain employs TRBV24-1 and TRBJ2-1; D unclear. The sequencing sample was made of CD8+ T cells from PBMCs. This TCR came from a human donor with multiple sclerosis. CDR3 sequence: CATSPPDGDYNEQFF. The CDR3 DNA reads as TGTGCCACCAGCCCACCGGACGGAGATTACAATGAGCAGTTCTTC.